The T cell receptor beta chain described here comes from a study of CD8+CD57+ T cells in acquired aplastic anemia. Study overall: Some 9.9 million reads, on average, were obtained for CD4+ cells from healthy donors. Study-wide results and limits: In common between the patients and the controls were twenty-nine CD8+ CDR3 sequences.

From germline, CDR1 is GTSNPN and CDR2 SVGIG (reference sequence). Trimming left V 5 bases short and J 1 base short, with 8 bases between. This CDR3 comprises 13 residues. Researchers used genomic DNA as the template to profile TCR beta VDJ and CDR3. One entry per CDR3 protein results from TCRdb running MiXCR on the reads. The sample lists about 100,000 distinct CDR3 sequences, approximately 48% occurring once. Of note for this clonotype: The antigen remains unidentified.

The chain links TRBV30 to TRBJ2-2; no clear D. The specimen was sorted CD4+, CD8+, or CD8+CD57+ T cells (not recorded which) from PBMCs. The clonotype originates from a human donor in good health, serving as a control. This chain's CDR3 is CAWSTGNTGELFF. The CDR3 nucleotides read TGTGCCTGGTCGACGGGGAACACCGGGGAGCTGTTTTTT.